One sample yielded the 29 T cell receptor beta chains listed below, sequenced in a study of blood T cell repertoires in COVID-19. Clones were sequenced by immunoSEQ multiplex PCR, and TCRdb holds only the in-frame ones, with some missing. The sample includes over 150,000 clones, less than 95% seen only once; the top ten take approximately 0.69%. Sequenced input: peripheral blood. The receptors originated from a man between 25 and 39 years old with COVID-19, enrolled during active disease.

CDR3 DNA: TGTGCCAGCAGCCCTAGGGACAGGGGAGGGAATCAGCCCCAGCATTTT. Protein sequence: CASSPRDRGGNQPQHF. V usage is TRBV3-1 (or the pseudogene TRBV3-2) and J usage is TRBJ1-5, with 10 bases that match TRBD1. The junction had 7 bases not matched to a gene; V was cut back by 4 bases and J by 4 bases. The germline gives CDR1 LGHDT, CDR2 YNNKEL (reference sequence). The CDR3 has 16 amino acids.

The chain couples TRBV18 to TRBJ1-5, with 7 positions matching TRBD1. With 6 bases clipped from V and 2 bases from J, the junction kept 7 bases outside the gene matches. Germline V lookup: CDR1 KGHSH, CDR2 LQKENI. The CDR3 covers 15 residues. The CDR3 sequence is CASSPTGLGNQPQHF. The DNA of the CDR3 is TGTGCCAGCTCGCCGACAGGGTTGGGCAATCAGCCCCAGCATTTT.

The chain combines TRBV3-1 (or the pseudogene TRBV3-2) with TRBJ1-3, with unresolved D. Per germline, CDR1 LGHDT and CDR2 YNNKEL (reference sequence). V was cut by 5 bases and J by 14 bases, with 16 bases left in between. The CDR3 consists of 12 residues. As DNA, the CDR3 is TGTGCCAGCAGCTCGCATTTGGAGTCTGTATATTTT. Residues: CASSSHLESVYF.

This rearrangement joins TRBV2 to TRBJ1-5, with D possibly TRBD1 on 5 matching bases. The V end was cut by 6 bases, the J end by 4 bases, with 16 bases between. Per the germline V gene, CDR1 is SNHLY and CDR2 is FYNNEI. The CDR3 sequence is 15 residues long. The CDR3 DNA sequence: TGTGCCAGCAGGGGGACTCGAGGATGGAATCAGCCCCAGCATTTT. Its protein product is CASRGTRGWNQPQHF.

The V and J genes are TRBV28 and TRBJ1-6; a weak D match, TRBD1 (5 bases). Trimming removed 5 bases at V and 9 bases at J, with 17 bases between. CDR3 length: 15 residues. Germline CDR1 is MDHEN and CDR2 is SYDVKM. The CDR3 loop is CASSIRAATTSPLHF. The CDR3 DNA reads as TGTGCCAGCAGTATCAGGGCCGCTACCACTTCACCCCTCCACTTT.

The chain couples TRBV19 to TRBJ1-6; 7 bases agree with TRBD1. V was clipped by 4 bases and J by 10 bases; unmatched bases: 7. CDR3 size: 14 residues. The germline gives CDR1 LNHDA, CDR2 SQIVND (reference sequence). The CDR3: CASSNGQDRSPLHF. The CDR3, as DNA: TGTGCCAGTAGTAACGGACAGGACAGATCACCCCTCCACTTT.

V is TRBV19 and J is TRBJ1-3; D ambiguous. CDR3 length: 14 residues. Germline lookup yields CDR1 LNHDA and CDR2 SQIVND (reference sequence). V lost 5 bases, J lost 7 bases, and 15 bases lay in between. The CDR3 protein is CASSRSFLENTIYF. In nucleotides, the CDR3 is TGTGCCAGTAGTCGATCGTTTTTAGAGAACACCATATATTTT.

V gene TRBV6-5 combines with J gene TRBJ1-5, with D possibly matching TRBD1 (5 bases). Germline V gene lookup returns CDR1 MNHEY and CDR2 SVGAGI. The CDR3 consists of 13 residues. V was clipped by 6 bases and J by 7 bases, with 13 bases between them. DNA for the CDR3: TGTGCCAGCAGGCCGGGAGGGGACCAGCCCCAGCATTTT. Encoded protein: CASRPGGDQPQHF.

The chain links TRBV2 to TRBJ1-5, with TRBD1 as a possible D gene (6 bases). CDR3 length: 14 amino acids. The ends were cut back, 5 bases at V and 6 bases at J, with 14 bases in the middle. Germline V CDR1 and CDR2: SNHLY, FYNNEI. The DNA for the CDR3 is TGTGCCAGCAGTCCACAGGGTGCGGGTCAGCCCCAGCATTTT. Encoded protein: CASSPQGAGQPQHF.

This clone occurred a few times. The chain carries TRBV4-2 and TRBJ2-7, with TRBD2 as a possible D gene (5 bases). CDR1 and CDR2 from the germline V gene are LGHNA and YNFKEQ. Trimming removed 0 bases from V and 0 bases from J, with 15 bases in between. This CDR3 comprises 17 residues. This CDR3 is CASSQERLSVDSYEQYF. The CDR3 DNA is TGTGCCAGCAGCCAAGAGCGGCTTAGCGTCGACTCCTACGAGCAGTACTTC.

The rearrangement links TRBV28 to TRBJ2-7, with D perhaps TRBD1 (6 bases). CDR1 is MDHEN and CDR2 is SYDVKM in the germline V gene. V dropped 7 bases and J dropped 2 bases, with 18 bases sitting between them. The CDR3 runs 15 residues. CDR3 in amino acids: CASKTGRLLAYEQYF. The CDR3, as DNA: TGTGCCAGCAAAACAGGGCGACTCCTAGCCTACGAGCAGTACTTC.

The CDR3 DNA reads TGTGCCAGCAGTTACGTTACAGGGGGCAATCAGCCCCAGCATTTT. Protein sequence: CASSYVTGGNQPQHF. This rearrangement joins TRBV6-2 or TRBV6-3 to TRBJ1-5; 7 bases line up with TRBD1. This CDR3 region has 15 residues. V was pared by 2 bases and J by 2 bases, with 3 bases of the junction left unmatched. From germline, CDR1 is MNHEY and CDR2 SVGEGT.

This clone was observed once. The chain employs TRBV3-1 (or the pseudogene TRBV3-2) and TRBJ1-3; D is uncertain. CDR1 is LGHDT and CDR2 is YNNKEL in the germline V gene (reference sequence). Deletions cut 1 base from V and 0 bases from J, with 4 bases between. The CDR3 has 14 residues. DNA of the CDR3: TGTGCCAGCAGCCAAGGAGCCTCTGGAAACACCATATATTTT. It translates to CASSQGASGNTIYF.

V usage is TRBV19 and J usage is TRBJ1-5, with D tentatively TRBD1 (5 bases). CDR1 is LNHDA, CDR2 SQIVND, per germline (reference sequence). The CDR3 has 17 residues. V lost 3 bases, J lost 1 base, and 16 bases lay in between. The CDR3 nucleotides read TGTGCCAGTAGTATGGAGACAGTTATTACAAGCAATCAGCCCCAGCATTTT. It is translated as CASSMETVITSNQPQHF.

The rearrangement uses TRBV6-5 and TRBJ1-6, with D tentatively TRBD1 (5 bases). The length of the CDR3 is 14 residues. The ends were cut back, 7 bases at V and 0 bases at J, with 7 bases in the middle. Germline V gene sequence: CDR1 MNHEY, CDR2 SVGAGI. Here the CDR3 DNA reads TGTGCCAGCACCGACAGCTCCTATAATTCACCCCTCCACTTT. It yields the protein CASTDSSYNSPLHF.

J is TRBJ2-7 and V is TRBV27; D is perhaps TRBD2 (6 bases). The germline V gene encodes CDR1 MNHEY and CDR2 SMNVEV (reference sequence). V lost 5 bases to trimming and J lost 2 bases, with 13 bases between them. The CDR3 is 14 amino acids. CDR3 sequence: CASSPGVGAYEQYF. The CDR3 DNA sequence: TGTGCCAGCAGTCCGGGGGTTGGGGCCTACGAGCAGTACTTC.

J is TRBJ2-7 and V is TRBV19; a possible D gene is TRBD2 (6 bases). The CDR3 length is 14 residues. V was trimmed by 1 base and J by 3 bases, leaving 10 bases between them. CDR1 is LNHDA, CDR2 SQIVND, per germline (reference sequence). CDR3 amino acids: CASSIAGENYEQYF. As DNA, the CDR3 is TGTGCCAGTAGTATAGCGGGGGAGAACTACGAGCAGTACTTC.

V usage is TRBV19 and J usage is TRBJ1-5; possible D gene TRBD1, 5 bases. The CDR3 consists of 13 residues. The germline V gene encodes CDR1 LNHDA and CDR2 SQIVND (reference sequence). Trimming took 3 bases from V and 9 from J, leaving 12 bases between them. CDR3 sequence (DNA): TGTGCCAGTAGTATCCAAAACGGGGGGCCCCAGCATTTT. Its translation: CASSIQNGGPQHF.

The chain combines TRBV7-2 with TRBJ2-7; D is ambiguous. The CDR3 sequence is 14 residues long. Germline V gene sequence: CDR1 SGHTA, CDR2 FQGNSA. Trimming removed 0 bases from V and 5 bases from J, with 11 bases in between. This CDR3 reads CASSLAGFSNEQYF. CDR3 nucleotides: TGTGCCAGCAGCTTAGCTGGCTTTTCAAACGAGCAGTACTTC.

This chain uses TRBV27 with TRBJ2-1; D not certain. V shed 7 bases and J shed 4 bases, with 20 bases lying between them. This CDR3 comprises 16 residues. Germline-derived CDR1 and CDR2 are MNHEY and SMNVEV (reference sequence). In DNA, the CDR3 is TGTGCCAGCAACTGGGTGGCAGGCTCGTCGTACAATGAGCAGTTCTTC. This gives the protein CASNWVAGSSYNEQFF.

The chain has TRBV6-5 and TRBJ2-6, with unresolved D. From germline, CDR1 is MNHEY and CDR2 SVGAGI. Trimming took off 5 bases at V and 0 bases at J, with 5 bases between the two ends. The CDR3 is 14 amino acids. The CDR3: CASSPGSGANVLTF. In nucleotides, the CDR3 is TGTGCCAGCAGTCCCGGCTCTGGGGCCAACGTCCTGACTTTC.

The count of this clone is one. The chain is built from TRBV19 and TRBJ1-6; D call uncertain. This CDR3 has 12 amino acids. CDR1 LNHDA and CDR2 SQIVND come from the germline V gene (reference sequence). V lost 5 bases and J 11 bases, leaving 10 bases between the germline ends. The CDR3 nucleotides are TGTGCCAGTAGTCTCACAAAGACACCCCTCCACTTT. Amino acid sequence: CASSLTKTPLHF.

The gene calls are TRBV3-1 (or the pseudogene TRBV3-2) and TRBJ1-5; possible D gene TRBD1, 5 bases. CDR3 length: 13 residues. Trimming pared 8 bases from V and 4 bases from J, leaving 12 bases between. Germline V CDR1 and CDR2: LGHDT, YNNKEL (reference sequence). The CDR3 sequence: CASSSDTNQPQHF. The CDR3, as DNA: TGTGCCAGCTCGTCGGACACTAATCAGCCCCAGCATTTT.

As regards this clone: This CDR3 is also generated by other DNA sequences in the sample. This chain joins TRBV20-1 and TRBJ1-2, with 9 bases that match TRBD1. V lost 6 bases and J lost 8; bases outside the gene matches: 4. In germline, CDR1 is DFQATT, CDR2 SNEGSKA (reference sequence). The CDR3 extends over 11 amino acids. This CDR3 reads CSARDREGYTF. The DNA of the CDR3 is TGCAGTGCCCGGGACAGGGAAGGCTACACCTTC.

This clone appeared a single time. For the CDR3, the DNA is TGTGCCAGCAATAGACAGCCGGATTCACCCCTCCACTTT. It encodes CASNRQPDSPLHF. This chain connects TRBV6-5 to TRBJ1-6; weak D call: TRBD1 (5 bases). The germline V gene encodes CDR1 MNHEY and CDR2 SVGAGI. The CDR3 is made up of 13 amino acids. The V gene lost 7 bases and the J gene lost 8 bases, with 12 bases spanning the gap.

J is TRBJ1-2 and V is TRBV2; 8 bases match TRBD1. V gave up 6 bases and J gave up 5 bases; unmatched junction bases: 8. Germline V lookup: CDR1 SNHLY, CDR2 FYNNEI. CDR3 length: 14 residues. CDR3 amino acids: CASRAGGEAYGYTF. CDR3 DNA: TGTGCCAGCAGGGCAGGGGGCGAAGCTTATGGCTACACCTTC.

J is TRBJ2-7 and V is TRBV5-4, with D unresolved. The germline V gene encodes CDR1 SGHNT and CDR2 YYREEE (reference sequence). Trimming pared 0 bases from V and 3 bases from J, leaving 7 bases between. This CDR3 has 13 residues. The CDR3 DNA reads as TGTGCCAGCAGCTTGGACGGGTACTACGAGCAGTACTTC. This codes for CASSLDGYYEQYF.

The J gene is TRBJ1-4, the V gene TRBV2; D not certain. Per the germline V gene, CDR1 is SNHLY and CDR2 is FYNNEI. V was trimmed by 2 bases and J by 7 bases, leaving 17 bases between them. The CDR3 runs 16 residues. The CDR3 region has the DNA TGTGCCAGCAGTGAAATCCCGGGAGTTGGAACTGAAAAACTGTTTTTT. It encodes CASSEIPGVGTEKLFF.

V usage is TRBV4-1 and J usage is TRBJ1-3; tentatively, D is TRBD1 (5 bases). Germline assignment: CDR1 MGHRA and CDR2 YSYEKL. The CDR3 has 18 amino acids. V shed 4 bases and J shed 3 bases, with 22 bases lying between them. As DNA, the CDR3 is TGCGCCAGCAGCCCCTTACAGTTGGGGCTAAGGGATGGAAACACCATATATTTT. Amino acids: CASSPLQLGLRDGNTIYF.